One and the same sample provided the 19 T cell receptor beta chains below, sequenced in a study of blood T cell repertoires in COVID-19 (dated by TCRdb to 2019 to 2021). Preparation of the library involved the immunoSEQ multiplex PCR assay. Held by TCRdb, this immuneACCESS table contains in-frame sequences only and omits some clones. Under half of the omission traces to an unresolved V gene where checked; the cause of the rest is unknown. In all, the sample holds approximately 94,000 clones, and more than 80% of those were seen once. Clones ranked in the top ten supply nearly 25% of the sample. Specimen: peripheral blood. These receptors all come from a human donor in a cohort sampled during active COVID-19.

The chain links TRBV5-5 to TRBJ2-3; D may be TRBD1 (6 bases). The germline V gene encodes CDR1 SGHKS and CDR2 YYEKEE (reference sequence). The V end lost 5 bases, the J end lost 1 base, and 11 bases lay between the germline ends. The length of the CDR3 is 14 residues. This CDR3 reads CASRTGLGTDTQYF. The CDR3 nucleotides read TGTGCCAGCAGGACAGGACTCGGCACAGATACGCAGTATTTT. The entire variable domain, with the rest obtained from reference TRBV5-5 and TRBJ2-3, is as follows: DAGVTQSPTHLIKTRGQQVTLRCSPISGHKSVSWYQQVLGQGPQFIFQYYEKEERGRGNFPDRFSARQFPNYSSELNVNALLLGDSALYLCASRTGLGTDTQYFGPGTRLTVL.

The V call is TRBV6-6, the J call TRBJ2-1; D uncertain. V was cut by 2 bases and J by 0 bases, with 11 bases left in between. The CDR3 length is 16 residues. Germline V CDR1 and CDR2: MNHNY, SVGAGI (reference sequence). In DNA form, the CDR3 reads TGTGCCAGCAGTTACCCATATAGTACCTCCTACAATGAGCAGTTCTTC. Encoded protein: CASSYPYSTSYNEQFF.

The chain is built from TRBV27 and TRBJ2-7, with D uncertain. V was shortened by 4 bases and J by 5 bases, with 30 bases between the two germline ends. CDR3 length: 19 amino acids. Germline V gene sequence: CDR1 MNHEY, CDR2 SMNVEV (reference sequence). CDR3 coding DNA: TGTGCCAGCAGTTCCGATTTCTTTCCCCGGGTCTCGACCCCCAACGAGCAGTACTTC. Its translation is CASSSDFFPRVSTPNEQYF.

This clone showed up just once. This chain uses TRBV28 with TRBJ2-5; 7 bases align to TRBD2. J lost 7 bases, V lost 6 bases, and 11 bases had no gene match. Germline CDR1 is MDHEN and CDR2 is SYDVKM. This CDR3 has 14 amino acids. The CDR3 coding sequence is TGTGCCAGCAGAGGGAGTTTGGGGAGGGGGACCCAGTACTTC. This sequence encodes CASRGSLGRGTQYF.

CDR3 amino acids: CASSYSSSGTHEQYF. The CDR3 DNA is TGTGCCAGCAGTTACTCTTCTAGCGGGACCCACGAGCAGTACTTC. The chain links TRBV6-5 to TRBJ2-7; 9 nucleotides agree with TRBD2. V lost 0 bases, J lost 5 bases, and 5 bases stayed unmatched. Germline CDR1 and CDR2: MNHEY and SVGAGI. This CDR3 comprises 15 residues.

The genes are TRBV14 and TRBJ2-3; weak D call: TRBD1 (5 bases). V was clipped by 4 bases and J by 2 bases, with 19 bases between them. The CDR3 consists of 17 residues. CDR1 and CDR2 from the germline V gene are SGHDN and FVKESK. The DNA of the CDR3 is TGTGCCAGCAGCCGGGGCCAACACCTCGGCTACACAGATACGCAGTATTTT. Translated, it gives CASSRGQHLGYTDTQYF.

This clone was detected once. The CDR3 is CASSLGGDEQFF. The CDR3 DNA reads as TGTGCCAGCAGCTTAGGGGGGGATGAGCAGTTCTTC. The chain combines TRBV7-9 with TRBJ2-1; TRBD2 might be the D (6 bases). CDR1 is SEHNR, CDR2 FQNEAQ, per germline (reference sequence). The CDR3 sequence is 12 residues long. The germline V and J ends were trimmed by 1 base and 8 bases, with 6 bases remaining between them.

V and J are TRBV25-1 and TRBJ2-5, with 7 bases that match TRBD2. The V and J ends lost 0 bases and 5 bases, in that order; junction bases with no gene match: 3. This CDR3 has 14 residues. Germline values: CDR1 MGHDK, CDR2 SYGVNS. The CDR3: CASSEYGRRETQYF. CDR3 coding DNA: TGTGCCAGCAGTGAATACGGGAGGAGGGAGACCCAGTACTTC.

V and J are TRBV3-1 (or the pseudogene TRBV3-2) and TRBJ2-7; no clear D. The germline V gene has CDR1 LGHDT and CDR2 YNNKEL (reference sequence). The CDR3 covers 11 residues. Trimming removed 4 bases from V and 4 bases from J, with 5 bases in between. CDR3: CASSRRYEQYF. CDR3 in DNA: TGTGCCAGCAGCCGTCGTTACGAGCAGTACTTC.

This chain joins TRBV28 and TRBJ2-3; 10 bases agree with TRBD2. Looked up from germline, CDR1 is MDHEN and CDR2 is SYDVKM. The J segment lost 3 bases and the V segment lost 8 bases, leaving 17 bases of the junction unmatched. The CDR3 is 18 residues long. For the CDR3, the DNA is TGTGCCAGCCGACGGGCTAGCGGGAGCCATAGGCGGACAGATACGCAGTATTTT. Translation: CASRRASGSHRRTDTQYF.

The chain combines TRBV7-6 with TRBJ2-7, with 8 positions matching TRBD1. From germline, CDR1 is SGHVS and CDR2 FNYEAQ. With 1 base clipped from V and 6 bases from J, the junction kept 5 bases outside the gene matches. The CDR3 is 14 residues long. The CDR3 DNA reads TGTGCCAGCAGCTTAGACCAGGGGGCGACCGAGCAGTACTTC. Translating it yields CASSLDQGATEQYF.

The CDR3 protein is CATSDSTVYNEQFF. The CDR3 DNA reads as TGTGCCACCAGTGATTCGACAGTATACAATGAGCAGTTCTTC. The V gene is TRBV24-1, the J gene TRBJ2-1; TRBD1 might be the D (5 bases). CDR3 size: 14 residues. Trimming shortened V by 2 bases and J by 4 bases, and 8 bases separated the two germline ends. Germline CDR1 KGHDR, CDR2 SFDVKD.

The rearrangement joins TRBV15 to TRBJ2-7; TRBD1 matches at 9 bases. Germline V gene lookup returns CDR1 LNHNV and CDR2 YYDKDF (reference sequence). Germline trimming cut 1 base from V and 7 bases from J; bases unmatched to any gene: 8. The CDR3 is 15 amino acids. The CDR3 loop is CATSRGGTGLGEQYF. The CDR3 DNA is TGTGCCACCAGCAGAGGTGGGACAGGGCTTGGGGAGCAGTACTTC.

This chain connects TRBV5-6 to TRBJ1-1, with D maybe TRBD1 (5 bases). Germline loops: CDR1 SGHDT, CDR2 YYEEEE. This CDR3 is 17 amino acids long. V lost 4 bases to trimming and J lost 0 bases, with 19 bases between them. Here the CDR3 DNA reads TGTGCCAGCAGCCTTTACACAGGAGTAGGATTGAACACTGAAGCTTTCTTT. Translating it yields CASSLYTGVGLNTEAFF.

V and J are TRBV15 and TRBJ2-7, with TRBD2 matching over 8 bases. The CDR3 extends over 16 amino acids. Unmatched junction bases numbered 7, after V lost 2 bases and J lost 1 base. The germline CDR1 and CDR2 sequences are LNHNV and YYDKDF (reference sequence). The CDR3 is CATSRPTGTRSYEQYF. In DNA form, the CDR3 reads TGTGCCACCAGCAGACCCACCGGGACTAGGTCCTACGAGCAGTACTTC.

The J gene is TRBJ2-3, the V gene TRBV27; 7 bases align to TRBD1. CDR3 length: 15 residues. V gave up 2 bases and J gave up 2 bases; unmatched junction bases: 4. Germline V gene data show CDR1 as MNHEY and CDR2 as SMNVEV (reference sequence). The CDR3 sequence: CASSLQGQATDTQYF. Here the CDR3 DNA reads TGTGCCAGCAGTTTACAAGGACAGGCCACAGATACGCAGTATTTT.

The genes are TRBV29-1 and TRBJ1-2; TRBD1 agrees at 10 bases. J was trimmed by 8 bases and V by 4 bases; bases with no gene match: 4. Germline V gene lookup returns CDR1 SQVTM and CDR2 ANQGSEA. The CDR3 is made up of 12 amino acids. Here the CDR3 DNA reads TGCAGCGTTGGACGGGACAGGGGAGGCTACACCTTC. This encodes CSVGRDRGGYTF.

The chain carries TRBV28 and TRBJ1-2, with a weak D call TRBD1 (5 bases). CDR3 size: 14 residues. CDR1 is MDHEN and CDR2 is SYDVKM in the germline V gene. The V gene lost 3 bases and the J gene lost 2 bases, with 10 bases spanning the gap. CDR3 region: CASSLTTVNYGYTF. CDR3 in DNA: TGTGCCAGCAGTTTGACGACAGTAAACTATGGCTACACCTTC.

This clone was recorded a few times. This chain joins TRBV6-5 and TRBJ2-7, with D perhaps matching TRBD1 (5 bases). The V gene lost 11 bases and the J gene lost 5 bases, with 22 bases spanning the gap. Looked up from germline, CDR1 is MNHEY and CDR2 is SVGAGI. The CDR3 has 14 amino acids. The CDR3 nucleotides read TGTGCCGCCCAGAAGAAGGGGCGCAGCGACGAGCAGTACTTC. It yields the protein CAAQKKGRSDEQYF.